This passage covers 26 T cell receptor beta chains from one sample sequenced in a study of OX40 agonist ivuxolimab in advanced cancers. The table came from immunoSEQ multiplex PCR; TCRdb's copy has only in-frame clones and leaves some out. The sample records tens of thousands of clones, about nine tenths being singletons. This specimen consisted of CD4+ or CD8+ T cells sorted from blood, obtained in a trial of the OX40 agonist ivuxolimab. These receptors came from an adult with an advanced solid tumor such as melanoma, head and neck, liver or kidney cancer.

V usage is TRBV20-1 and J usage is TRBJ1-4; D possibly corresponds to TRBD1 (5 bases). CDR1 DFQATT and CDR2 SNEGSKA come from the germline V gene (reference sequence). The V end lost 6 bases, the J end lost 6 bases, and 5 bases lay between the germline ends. The CDR3 has 10 residues. The CDR3 DNA is TGCAGTGCGGGGGATGAAAAACTGTTTTTT. Encoded protein: CSAGDEKLFF.

The genes are TRBV19 and TRBJ1-1; 9 nucleotides align to TRBD1. V lost 9 bases, J lost 14 bases, and 16 bases stayed unmatched. This CDR3 comprises 13 residues. Germline assignment: CDR1 LNHDA and CDR2 SQIVND (reference sequence). The CDR3 loop is CASSGTGRTLGFF. In DNA form, the CDR3 reads TGTGCCAGCTCCGGGACAGGGCGTACACTGGGCTTCTTT.

The chain couples TRBV11-2 to TRBJ2-7, with 10 nucleotides matching TRBD1. The junction had 2 bases not matched to a gene; V was cut back by 3 bases and J by 3 bases. The germline V gene encodes CDR1 SGHAT and CDR2 FQNNGV. This CDR3 is 14 amino acids long. The CDR3 reads CASSFRDRGYEQYF. CDR3 nucleotide sequence: TGTGCCAGCAGCTTCCGGGACAGGGGCTACGAGCAGTACTTC.

V is TRBV7-2 and J is TRBJ2-5; perhaps TRBD2 as D (5 bases). Trimming removed 5 bases at V and 2 bases at J, with 15 bases between. The CDR3 is 15 residues long. Germline V gene sequence: CDR1 SGHTA, CDR2 FQGNSA. The CDR3 sequence: CASSPATGWQETQYF. The CDR3 bases are TGTGCCAGCAGCCCCGCGACGGGATGGCAAGAGACCCAGTACTTC.

This clone was counted a single time. The rearrangement joins TRBV7-2 to TRBJ2-2, with TRBD1 as a possible D gene (7 bases). V was pared by 6 bases and J by 3 bases, with 11 bases between. This CDR3 is built from 14 residues. Germline assignment: CDR1 SGHTA and CDR2 FQGNSA. CDR3 DNA sequence: TGTGCCAGCAGACTCAGGGGGGACACCGGGGAGCTGTTTTTT. The encoded protein is CASRLRGDTGELFF. The variable domain in full, with the rest retrieved from reference TRBV7-2 and TRBJ2-2, is GAGVSQSPSNKVTEKGKDVELRCDPISGHTALYWYRQSLGQGLEFLIYFQGNSAPDKSGLPSDRFSAERTGGSVSTLTIQRTQQEDSAVYLCASRLRGDTGELFFGEGSRLTVL.

The rearrangement uses TRBV5-5 and TRBJ1-2; possibly TRBD1 for D (6 bases). V lost 5 bases and J 4 bases, leaving 18 bases between the germline ends. Looked up from germline, CDR1 is SGHKS and CDR2 is YYEKEE (reference sequence). This CDR3 has 15 residues. CDR3 nucleotide sequence: TGTGCCAGCAGGGTGGGTCTTGGGGGCTCCTATGGCTACACCTTC. Translated: CASRVGLGGSYGYTF. Complete variable domain (other parts from reference TRBV5-5 and TRBJ1-2): DAGVTQSPTHLIKTRGQQVTLRCSPISGHKSVSWYQQVLGQGPQFIFQYYEKEERGRGNFPDRFSARQFPNYSSELNVNALLLGDSALYLCASRVGLGGSYGYTFGSGTRLTVV.

The chain carries TRBV7-9 and TRBJ2-7, with a possible D match to TRBD2 (6 bases). V was cut by 4 bases and J by 3 bases, with 19 bases left in between. The CDR3 is 16 residues long. Germline CDR1 is SEHNR and CDR2 is FQNEAQ (reference sequence). CDR3 nucleotides: TGTGCCAGCAGCTCCAAACTGGGGCAGGGAGGCTACGAGCAGTACTTC. It translates to CASSSKLGQGGYEQYF.

CDR3: CASALNPSSGANVLTF. The CDR3 region has the DNA TGTGCCAGCGCCCTGAACCCCAGCTCTGGGGCCAACGTCCTGACTTTC. J is TRBJ2-6 and V is TRBV6-4; D gene uncertain. The CDR3 length is 16 residues. V shed 8 bases and J shed 0 bases, with 14 bases lying between them. Germline-derived CDR1 and CDR2 are MRHNA and SNTAGT.

The chain combines TRBV19 with TRBJ2-2; possibly TRBD1 for D (6 bases). Deletions cut 11 bases from V and 0 bases from J, with 13 bases between. CDR1 and CDR2 from the germline V gene are LNHDA and SQIVND (reference sequence). This CDR3 region has 14 residues. The CDR3, as DNA: TGTGCCCTGTCCAGGGGTCCGAACACCGGGGAGCTGTTTTTT. This sequence encodes CALSRGPNTGELFF.

The chain couples TRBV6-5 to TRBJ1-2; unclear D gene. CDR1 and CDR2 (germline): MNHEY, SVGAGI. The V end was cut by 8 bases, the J end by 0 bases, with 7 bases between. The CDR3 is made up of 12 amino acids. The CDR3 DNA reads as TGTGCCAGCGAGACGGCTAACTATGGCTACACCTTC. Translation: CASETANYGYTF.

This clone was seen just once. V usage is TRBV11-2 and J usage is TRBJ2-1; TRBD1 matches 7 bases. The CDR3 extends over 12 amino acids. Per the germline V gene, CDR1 is SGHAT and CDR2 is FQNNGV. The trim removed 5 bases at V and 15 bases at J, leaving 10 bases unmatched. CDR3 loop: CASSPDRVLGFF. The CDR3 region has the DNA TGTGCCAGCAGCCCAGACAGGGTTTTGGGGTTCTTC.

The chain uses TRBV7-9 and TRBJ2-6, with D perhaps TRBD2 (6 bases). CDR3 length: 16 amino acids. V was trimmed by 1 base and J by 4 bases, leaving 11 bases between them. The germline gives CDR1 SEHNR, CDR2 FQNEAQ (reference sequence). The CDR3 protein is CASSLVGGTGANVLTF. Written as DNA, the CDR3 is TGTGCCAGCAGCTTAGTGGGGGGTACCGGGGCCAACGTCCTGACTTTC.

The chain uses TRBV11-1 and TRBJ2-7, with D maybe TRBD1 (5 bases). The CDR3 is made up of 12 amino acids. Germline V gene sequence: CDR1 SGHAT, CDR2 FQDESV (reference sequence). V dropped 4 bases and J dropped 2 bases, with 6 bases sitting between them. This chain's CDR3 is CASSSTAYEQYF. In DNA, the CDR3 is TGTGCCAGCAGCTCGACAGCCTACGAGCAGTACTTC.

The chain joins TRBV10-3 to TRBJ2-7; tentative D call: TRBD1 (6 bases). Trimming pared 2 bases from V and 0 bases from J, leaving 11 bases between. Germline V gene lookup returns CDR1 ENHRY and CDR2 SYGVKD. This CDR3 spans 15 amino acids. CDR3 sequence: CAISEGLGASYEQYF. The CDR3, as DNA: TGTGCCATCAGTGAGGGCCTGGGGGCCTCCTACGAGCAGTACTTC.

The chain's CDR3 is CASSLGENTEAFF. The CDR3 bases are TGTGCCAGCTCACTAGGAGAGAACACTGAAGCTTTCTTT. The chain is built from TRBV18 and TRBJ1-1; D not resolved. From germline, CDR1 is KGHSH and CDR2 LQKENI. V was trimmed by 4 bases and J by 1 base, leaving 7 bases between them. This CDR3 comprises 13 residues.

This clone was seen a single time. This CDR3 reads CASSWGTEHSPLHF. The CDR3 region has the DNA TGTGCCAGCAGCTGGGGGACAGAGCATTCACCCCTCCACTTT. This chain uses TRBV5-5 with TRBJ1-6, with 7 positions matching TRBD1. Germline V CDR1 and CDR2: SGHKS, YYEKEE (reference sequence). After removal of 3 bases from V and 8 bases from J, the junction contained 5 bases not matched to a gene. The CDR3 is made up of 14 amino acids.

The count of this clone is one. The rearrangement links TRBV5-1 to TRBJ2-5; 7 bases map to TRBD1. Trimming took 4 bases from V and 2 from J; bases not matched to a gene: 11. CDR3 length: 16 amino acids. The germline gives CDR1 SGHRS, CDR2 YFSETQ. The CDR3 nucleotides read TGCGCCAGCAGCGAACGGGGACAGTATGCGCAAGAGACCCAGTACTTC. Protein sequence: CASSERGQYAQETQYF.

This rearrangement joins TRBV7-7 to TRBJ2-1; the D gene is possibly TRBD2 (6 bases). This CDR3 contains 15 residues. The V gene lost 5 bases and the J gene lost 2 bases, with 13 bases spanning the gap. Germline lookup yields CDR1 SSHAT and CDR2 FNYEAQ (reference sequence). CDR3 nucleotide sequence: TGTGCCAGCAGCAAGGGGACTCCTGCCTACAATGAGCAGTTCTTC. It encodes CASSKGTPAYNEQFF.

The V gene is TRBV6-5, the J gene TRBJ1-6; the match to TRBD1 covers 8 bases. V gave up 0 bases and J gave up 10 bases; unmatched junction bases: 8. Germline CDR1 MNHEY, CDR2 SVGAGI. This CDR3 has 16 amino acids. CDR3 sequence reads: CASSYSSGQGGSPLHF. Written as DNA, the CDR3 is TGTGCCAGCAGTTACTCTTCAGGACAGGGAGGCTCACCCCTCCACTTT.

The CDR3 here is CASSLTSGIGEQYF. The CDR3, as DNA: TGCGCCAGCAGCTTGACTTCAGGGATAGGCGAGCAGTACTTC. The chain recombines TRBV5-1 with TRBJ2-7; D is possibly TRBD1 (5 bases). The V and J ends lost 1 base and 6 bases respectively, with 14 bases between them. The V gene's germline CDR1 is SGHRS and CDR2 YFSETQ. This CDR3 region has 14 residues. Full variable domain (outside the CDR3, taken from reference TRBV5-1 and TRBJ2-7): KAGVTQTPRYLIKTRGQQVTLSCSPISGHRSVSWYQQTPGQGLQFLFEYFSETQRNKGNFPGRFSGRQFSNSRSEMNVSTLELGDSALYLCASSLTSGIGEQYFGPGTRLTVT.

The J gene is TRBJ1-1, the V gene TRBV6-1; D might be TRBD1 (5 bases). V lost 2 bases and J 1 base, leaving 11 bases between the germline ends. Per germline, CDR1 MNHNS and CDR2 SASEGT. The CDR3 contains 15 residues. CDR3 residues: CASSESLQGNTEAFF. The CDR3 DNA reads as TGTGCCAGCAGTGAATCCCTCCAGGGGAACACTGAAGCTTTCTTT.

The rearrangement joins TRBV5-1 to TRBJ1-3, with 11 nucleotides matching TRBD1. Germline CDR1 is SGHRS and CDR2 is YFSETQ. J lost 0 bases, V lost 4 bases, and 6 bases had no gene match. The CDR3 has 17 residues. The CDR3 loop reads CASSGGGTGGSGNTIYF. In nucleotides, the CDR3 is TGCGCCAGCAGCGGTGGCGGGACAGGGGGCTCTGGAAACACCATATATTTT. Filled out from reference TRBV5-1 and TRBJ1-3, the complete variable domain reads KAGVTQTPRYLIKTRGQQVTLSCSPISGHRSVSWYQQTPGQGLQFLFEYFSETQRNKGNFPGRFSGRQFSNSRSEMNVSTLELGDSALYLCASSGGGTGGSGNTIYFGEGSWLTVV.

The gene calls are TRBV21-1 and TRBJ1-5. TRBV21-1 is designated a pseudogene. CDR3 length equals 16 residues. DNA for the CDR3: TGTGCCAGCAGCAAGTCCGGGGCCCCTTGCCATCAGCCCCAGCATTTT. It codes for CASSKSGAPCHQPQHF.

The genes are TRBV28 and TRBJ1-1; D call uncertain. Trimming took 5 bases from V and 8 from J, leaving 12 bases between them. Germline V gene lookup returns CDR1 MDHEN and CDR2 SYDVKM. This CDR3 spans 12 amino acids. CDR3 protein: CASSLRTAEAFF. CDR3 sequence (DNA): TGTGCCAGCAGTCTTCGGACGGCAGAAGCTTTCTTT.

This clone has more than one count but fewer than ten. The gene calls are TRBV19 and TRBJ1-1; 8 bases line up with TRBD1. The V segment lost 8 bases and the J segment 5 bases; nucleotides outside the gene matches: 16. CDR3 length equals 16 residues. Looked up from germline, CDR1 is LNHDA and CDR2 is SQIVND (reference sequence). The CDR3 DNA is TGTGCCAGTCTCGATAGCCTACAGGGGGGGTTTACTGAAGCTTTCTTT. Amino acids: CASLDSLQGGFTEAFF.

The chain uses TRBV7-3 and TRBJ1-6; TRBD1 agrees at 9 bases. Trimming took 4 bases from V and 0 from J; bases not matched to a gene: 19. Germline V gives CDR1 SGHTA, CDR2 FQGTGA. This CDR3 comprises 22 residues. CDR3 DNA sequence: TGTGCCAGCAGCTCAAAACCTCCGGGACAGGGAATCAGGAGCTCCTATAATTCACCCCTCCACTTT. The encoded protein is CASSSKPPGQGIRSSYNSPLHF.